This T cell receptor beta chain came from a study of blood T cell repertoires in COVID-19. About the study: The origin of the acute and convalescent COVID-19 samples was the United States, Italy and Spain.

Ages ranged from roughly 18 to 100 years, with residence in about 24 US areas. In assigning cohorts, the study relied on participant-reported clinical history. Profiling relied on immunoSEQ multiplex PCR, and the TCRdb table lists in-frame clones only, not all of them. This table has 400,000 to 550,000 clones, about 85% appearing once. The TCR was taken from a woman aged 18-35 years with acute COVID-19. Sample: PBMCs or T cells enriched from blood (not recorded which).

CDR3 nucleotides: TGTGCCAGCAGTTTCCTATTGGGACAGTCCTACGAGCAGTACTTC. Amino acids: CASSFLLGQSYEQYF. The V call is TRBV28, the J call TRBJ2-7, with 7 bases matching TRBD1. CDR1 MDHEN and CDR2 SYDVKM come from the germline V gene. Germline trimming cut 3 bases from V and 1 base from J; bases unmatched to any gene: 6. The CDR3 is 15 amino acids.